Presented here are 25 T cell receptor beta chains from one specimen sequenced in a study of shared clonotypes between healthy human individuals. Method: immunoSEQ multiplex PCR; TCRdb's copy keeps in-frame clones and lacks some. Found here are about 2,500,000 clones, just over 90% of them singletons; the top ten hold roughly 0.13%. Input material: naive CD4+ T cells sorted from blood. The subset denotes: CD45RA+ positively selected. All receptors derive from a young man in good health.

V and J are TRBV4-3 and TRBJ2-5, with D perhaps TRBD1 (6 bases). Trimming removed 4 bases from V and 2 bases from J, with 20 bases in between. This CDR3 has 17 residues. Germline CDR1 is LGHNA and CDR2 is YSLEER. For the CDR3, the DNA is TGCGCCAGCAGCCTTGGGAGCCAGGGGATTAGGCAAGAGACCCAGTACTTC. As protein: CASSLGSQGIRQETQYF.

This clone appeared once. This chain uses TRBV11-2 with TRBJ2-5; weak D call: TRBD2 (5 bases). With 5 bases removed from V and 2 bases from J, the gap between germline ends came to 12 bases. CDR1 is SGHAT and CDR2 is FQNNGV in the germline V gene. The CDR3 is made up of 14 amino acids. DNA of the CDR3: TGTGCCAGCAGCCGCGGACGGGGACAAGAGACCCAGTACTTC. This translates into CASSRGRGQETQYF.

V usage is TRBV19 and J usage is TRBJ1-1, with TRBD1 matching over 8 bases. This CDR3 has 12 amino acids. The V gene's germline CDR1 is LNHDA and CDR2 SQIVND (reference sequence). The V segment lost 8 bases and the J segment 1 base; nucleotides outside the gene matches: 0. CDR3 loop: CASGQGNTEAFF. The CDR3 region has the DNA TGTGCCAGTGGACAGGGGAACACTGAAGCTTTCTTT.

The gene calls are TRBV6-1 and TRBJ1-2; D remains ambiguous. Trimming stripped 3 bases from V and 0 bases from J, with 8 bases between. This CDR3 is built from 14 residues. Germline V gene lookup returns CDR1 MNHNS and CDR2 SASEGT. CDR3 nucleotides: TGTGCCAGCAGTGATGCAGCGTCTAACTATGGCTACACCTTC. This encodes CASSDAASNYGYTF.

The chain couples TRBV18 to TRBJ2-1, with 7 nucleotides matching TRBD1. This CDR3 has 15 amino acids. Germline CDR1 and CDR2: KGHSH and LQKENI. Germline trimming cut 6 bases from V and 5 bases from J; bases unmatched to any gene: 10. This CDR3 is CASSRSGTEHNEQFF. CDR3 sequence (DNA): TGTGCCAGCTCCCGATCCGGGACAGAACACAATGAGCAGTTCTTC.

V gene TRBV19 combines with J gene TRBJ2-5; 7 positions agree with TRBD1. The germline V gene has CDR1 LNHDA and CDR2 SQIVND (reference sequence). J lost 0 bases, V lost 6 bases, and 7 bases had no gene match. This CDR3 contains 15 residues. In DNA, the CDR3 is TGTGCCAGTAGCACGGGACAGACATACCAAGAGACCCAGTACTTC. As protein: CASSTGQTYQETQYF.

This clone was detected once. The V gene is TRBV6-1, the J gene TRBJ1-2; tentative D call: TRBD1 (6 bases). The V end lost 11 bases, the J end lost 3 bases, and 13 bases lay between the germline ends. In germline, CDR1 is MNHNS, CDR2 SASEGT. CDR3 length: 12 amino acids. The CDR3, as DNA: TGTGCCGGCCGCAGGGGAGACTATGGCTACACCTTC. Its protein is CAGRRGDYGYTF.

The V and J genes are TRBV6-5 and TRBJ1-1, with 8 bases that match TRBD1. The junction had 13 bases not matched to a gene; V was cut back by 8 bases and J by 8 bases. CDR3 length: 14 residues. Germline V CDR1 and CDR2: MNHEY, SVGAGI. The CDR3: CASGNSGQGAEAFF. Written as DNA, the CDR3 is TGTGCCAGCGGTAACTCCGGGCAGGGGGCGGAAGCTTTCTTT.

This clone was seen only once. The rearrangement uses TRBV19 and TRBJ2-7, with D maybe TRBD2 (6 bases). The CDR3 totals 13 residues. Looked up from germline, CDR1 is LNHDA and CDR2 is SQIVND (reference sequence). With 4 bases removed from V and 4 bases from J, the gap between germline ends came to 11 bases. CDR3 sequence (DNA): TGTGCCAGTAGTAAACGGACTATGTACGAGCAGTACTTC. It specifies CASSKRTMYEQYF.

This chain joins TRBV6-4 and TRBJ1-3; no definite D call. The CDR3 consists of 13 residues. Germline CDR1 is MRHNA and CDR2 is SNTAGT. V gave up 11 bases and J gave up 0 bases, with 11 bases separating them. This CDR3 is CAGRTYSGNTIYF. CDR3 nucleotide sequence: TGTGCCGGAAGGACTTACTCTGGAAACACCATATATTTT.

CDR3 sequence reads: CASSPGQFTEAFF. CDR3 nucleotide sequence: TGTGCCAGCAGCCCGGGACAGTTCACTGAAGCTTTCTTT. This chain links TRBV7-2 with TRBJ1-1, with TRBD1 matching 7 bases. Losses at the gene ends were 5 bases for V and 4 bases for J; bases not matched to a gene: 4. Germline values: CDR1 SGHTA, CDR2 FQGNSA. The CDR3 has 13 residues.

This chain links TRBV19 with TRBJ1-3, with D uncertain. The CDR3 runs 13 residues. Germline V CDR1 and CDR2: LNHDA, SQIVND (reference sequence). Trimming removed 1 base at V and 13 bases at J, with 14 bases between. The CDR3 reads CASSIGEGVKIYF. The CDR3 bases are TGTGCCAGTAGTATAGGCGAGGGAGTCAAGATATATTTT.

J is TRBJ1-1 and V is TRBV2, with 8 bases identical to TRBD1. The CDR3 is 14 amino acids. The junction had 3 bases not matched to a gene; V was cut back by 3 bases and J by 3 bases. Germline assignment: CDR1 SNHLY and CDR2 FYNNEI. The CDR3 spells CASSEDRVDTEAFF. CDR3 DNA sequence: TGTGCCAGCAGTGAGGACAGGGTTGACACTGAAGCTTTCTTT.

The rearrangement uses TRBV10-3 and TRBJ2-7; 9 nucleotides align to TRBD1. Trimming removed 2 bases from V and 6 bases from J; junction bases left unmatched: 11. The CDR3 sequence is 16 residues long. Looked up from germline, CDR1 is ENHRY and CDR2 is SYGVKD. CDR3 amino acids: CAISEKVTGGATEQYF. In DNA, the CDR3 is TGTGCCATCAGTGAGAAGGTGACAGGGGGGGCGACCGAGCAGTACTTC.

This chain uses TRBV6-6 with TRBJ2-7; no firm D call. With 9 bases removed from V and 6 bases from J, the gap between germline ends came to 21 bases. CDR1 MNHNY and CDR2 SVGAGI come from the germline V gene (reference sequence). CDR3 length: 14 residues. The CDR3 DNA reads TGTGCCAGTTCTAGTTATCTACAAACGGTCGAGCAGTACTTC. It yields the protein CASSSYLQTVEQYF.

The V call is TRBV2, the J call TRBJ2-3; 7 bases map to TRBD2. Per germline, CDR1 SNHLY and CDR2 FYNNEI. CDR3 size: 15 residues. With V trimmed by 7 bases and J by 1 base, 8 bases remained unmatched. In DNA form, the CDR3 reads TGTGCCAGCACTCCGAGGACTAGGGGCACAGATACGCAGTATTTT. Its translation is CASTPRTRGTDTQYF.

The rearrangement links TRBV6-5 to TRBJ2-7, with TRBD2 matching 8 bases. CDR3 length: 16 amino acids. Looked up from germline, CDR1 is MNHEY and CDR2 is SVGAGI. V was clipped by 4 bases and J by 1 base; unmatched bases: 9. CDR3 coding DNA: TGTGCCAGCAGTTCCAAGGCGGTAGCGGGGTCCTACGAGCAGTACTTC. It encodes CASSSKAVAGSYEQYF.

V is TRBV30 and J is TRBJ2-2; D is undetermined. This CDR3 contains 15 residues. V was clipped by 0 bases and J by 3 bases, with 11 bases between them. Per germline, CDR1 GTSNPN and CDR2 SVGIG (reference sequence). In DNA, the CDR3 is TGTGCCTGGAGTGTATCTCATGCGGACACCGGGGAGCTGTTTTTT. It specifies CAWSVSHADTGELFF.

The chain employs TRBV30 and TRBJ2-3; TRBD2 is a possible D gene (7 bases). Looked up from germline, CDR1 is GTSNPN and CDR2 is SVGIG (reference sequence). V lost 5 bases and J lost 2, with 14 bases in between. The CDR3 is 14 residues long. The CDR3 bases are TGTGCCTGGGGCTCTGGGGGGGCCACAGATACGCAGTATTTT. It codes for CAWGSGGATDTQYF.

The chain combines TRBV29-1 with TRBJ1-1; a possible D gene is TRBD1 (6 bases). Germline-derived CDR1 and CDR2 are SQVTM and ANQGSEA. Trimming pared 6 bases from V and 5 bases from J, leaving 19 bases between. The CDR3 has 14 amino acids. CDR3 nucleotide sequence: TGCAGCGTCACCGGGATCGGGGGCGGGACTGAAGCTTTCTTT. As protein: CSVTGIGGGTEAFF.

This chain's CDR3 is CASTIRGSGEKLFF. Written as DNA, the CDR3 is TGTGCCAGCACCATCAGGGGATCAGGGGAAAAACTGTTTTTT. The V call is TRBV6-6, the J call TRBJ1-4; TRBD1 might be the D (6 bases). Germline CDR1 is MNHNY and CDR2 is SVGAGI (reference sequence). This CDR3 comprises 14 residues. The V end was cut by 7 bases, the J end by 8 bases, with 17 bases between.

CDR3 nucleotide sequence: TGTGCCAGCAGCTTCCGAGGACTAGCGGGACGTTTCACAGATACGCAGTATTTT. It encodes CASSFRGLAGRFTDTQYF. The chain uses TRBV7-8 and TRBJ2-3; 12 bases line up with TRBD2. V gave up 3 bases and J gave up 2 bases; unmatched junction bases: 9. The CDR3 is made up of 18 amino acids. Germline values: CDR1 SGHVS, CDR2 FQNEAQ. Based on the CDR3 plus reference TRBV7-8 and TRBJ2-3, the full variable domain is GAGVSQSPRYKVAKRGQDVALRCDPISGHVSLFWYQQALGQGPEFLTYFQNEAQLDKSGLPSDRFFAERPEGSVSTLKIQRTQQEDSAVYLCASSFRGLAGRFTDTQYFGPGTRLTVL.

The CDR3 region is CASSVRPGANTGELFF. CDR3 nucleotide sequence: TGTGCCAGCAGCGTACGGCCGGGCGCGAACACCGGGGAGCTGTTTTTT. The chain is built from TRBV9 and TRBJ2-2; no reliable D call. The CDR3 is made up of 16 amino acids. The germline V gene has CDR1 SGDLS and CDR2 YYNGEE. V lost 1 base and J lost 0, with 10 bases in between.

The chain combines TRBV15 with TRBJ2-1; 9 positions agree with TRBD1. With V trimmed by 1 base and J by 9 bases, 13 bases remained unmatched. The CDR3 covers 17 residues. The V gene's germline CDR1 is LNHNV and CDR2 YYDKDF (reference sequence). The CDR3 here is CATSRGYTGTGWSEQFF. CDR3 nucleotides: TGTGCCACCAGCAGAGGGTACACCGGGACAGGGTGGAGTGAGCAGTTCTTC.

The rearrangement joins TRBV10-3 to TRBJ2-2; D not certain. The germline V gene encodes CDR1 ENHRY and CDR2 SYGVKD. The V and J ends lost 3 bases and 7 bases respectively, with 6 bases between them. This CDR3 region has 12 residues. The CDR3 protein is CAISEAIGELFF. CDR3 nucleotides: TGTGCCATCAGTGAAGCCATCGGGGAGCTGTTTTTT.